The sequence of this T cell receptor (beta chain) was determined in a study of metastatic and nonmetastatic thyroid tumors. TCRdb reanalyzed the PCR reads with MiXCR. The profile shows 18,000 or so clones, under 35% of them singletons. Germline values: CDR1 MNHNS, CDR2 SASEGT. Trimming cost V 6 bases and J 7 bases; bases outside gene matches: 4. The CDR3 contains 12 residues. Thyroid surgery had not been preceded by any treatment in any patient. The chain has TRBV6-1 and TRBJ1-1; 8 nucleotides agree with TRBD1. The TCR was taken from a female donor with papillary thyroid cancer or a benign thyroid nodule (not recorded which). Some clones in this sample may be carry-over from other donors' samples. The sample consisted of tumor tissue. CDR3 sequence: CASRDRVGEAFF. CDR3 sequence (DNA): TGTGCCAGCAGGGACAGGGTGGGTGAAGCTTTCTTT.